Here is one TCR beta chain with its context. As yet, its antigen is unknown. Sequencing templates came from extracted RNA that was reverse transcribed into cDNA. The assay was immunoSEQ multiplex PCR, and TCRdb's table has in-frame clones only and misses some. The table includes about 140,000 clones, roughly nine tenths detected once. This specimen belongs to a study of CD8+ T cells in alopecia areata. Overall study: Patients in the study were on tofacitinib for 6 to 18 months, then off it for 6 months.

Stated treatment: oral pan-JAK inhibitor, 5-10 mg twice daily. The study's findings and limits: Lesional scalp, notably in alopecia totalis/universalis, had clonality above that of normal scalp.

The CDR3 spans 18 residues. Losses at the gene ends were 2 bases for V and 3 bases for J; bases not matched to a gene: 13. Germline V gene lookup returns CDR1 MNHEY and CDR2 SMNVEV (reference sequence). The chain joins TRBV27 to TRBJ2-3; 8 nucleotides align to TRBD1. The sequences come from CD8+ T cells sorted from blood, collected at week 4, from a patient treated with tofacitinib. The source of this sequence is a human donor with alopecia areata. The DNA for the CDR3 is TGTGCCAGCAGTTTACAGACTCAGGGGGCCGGTTTGACAGATACGCAGTATTTT. Translating it yields CASSLQTQGAGLTDTQYF.